Below, 4 T cell receptor beta chains from the same sample are listed, as sequenced in a study of cytomegalovirus exposure and HLA in healthy donors. It was with 60 Vbeta and 13 Jbeta primers that the PCR ran. Using immunoSEQ multiplex PCR, the repertoire was profiled, and TCRdb retains in-frame clones only, with some absent. The repertoire has 200,000 to 250,000 clones, approximately 80% of them found once; the top ten carry 3.8%. The sample consisted of PBMCs. The receptors stem from a male donor in good health and CMV-seronegative.

The gene calls are TRBV27 and TRBJ2-1; 8 positions match TRBD2. The germline CDR1 and CDR2 sequences are MNHEY and SMNVEV (reference sequence). V was clipped by 6 bases and J by 2 bases; unmatched bases: 6. The CDR3 consists of 15 residues. The CDR3: CASRLSGVTYNEQFF. The CDR3 DNA is TGTGCCAGCAGGCTTAGCGGGGTTACCTACAATGAGCAGTTCTTC.

This chain links TRBV30 with TRBJ2-1; the match to TRBD2 covers 10 bases. The CDR3 has 15 amino acids. The germline V gene has CDR1 GTSNPN and CDR2 SVGIG (reference sequence). V lost 0 bases, J lost 5 bases, and 4 bases stayed unmatched. This CDR3 reads CAWSVGTSGDNEQFF. CDR3 DNA sequence: TGTGCCTGGAGTGTAGGTACTAGCGGGGACAATGAGCAGTTCTTC.

The chain joins TRBV5-5 to TRBJ1-2; D perhaps matches TRBD1 (6 bases). V shed 5 bases and J shed 3 bases, with 14 bases lying between them. Germline values: CDR1 SGHKS, CDR2 YYEKEE (reference sequence). The length of the CDR3 is 14 residues. The CDR3 protein is CASSPDRTHYGYTF. The CDR3 DNA follows: TGTGCCAGCAGTCCAGACAGGACGCACTATGGCTACACCTTC.

This chain links TRBV28 with TRBJ2-7, with TRBD1 identical over 9 bases. V lost 6 bases to trimming and J lost 3 bases; unmatched junction nucleotides: 6. The CDR3 covers 14 residues. Germline loops: CDR1 MDHEN, CDR2 SYDVKM. The CDR3 bases are TGTGCCAGCAGCCCAGGGACAGGGAACTACGAGCAGTACTTC. Translation: CASSPGTGNYEQYF.